This T cell receptor (beta chain) came from a study of tumor-infiltrating lymphocytes in localized non-small cell lung cancer. As to this clone: Its antigen is not identified.

Study outcomes and limitations: Available tissue quantity limited TCR sequencing to a patient subset.

The repertoire was sequenced with immunoSEQ multiplex PCR; TCRdb's copy has only in-frame clones and lacks some. The top ten clones hold approximately 8.9% of a sample with about 16,000 clones, approximately 79% of them seen once. Between the trimmed V and J ends, which lost 0 bases and 6 bases, there was a span of 12 bases. The germline V gene has CDR1 SEHNR and CDR2 FQNEAQ (reference sequence). The CDR3 length is 15 residues. Material: lung tumor tissue. The receptor's source is a human donor with non-small cell lung cancer. The V and J genes are TRBV7-9 and TRBJ1-5; D uncertain. The chain's CDR3 is CASSLATGGRQPQHF. The CDR3 nucleotides read TGTGCCAGCAGCTTAGCAACGGGTGGGCGTCAGCCCCAGCATTTT.